This T cell receptor beta chain comes out of a study of beta chain features in type 1 diabetes. Study results and caveats: There was a possibility that cDNA sequencing over-represented cells with high TCR expression. Here, the possible influence of HLA type (on TCRB rearrangement) remained unresolved.

Worth noting for this clone: As yet, its antigen is unknown.

V dropped 5 bases and J dropped 6; count of bases not matched to a gene: 14. The CDR3 spans 17 residues. Germline V lookup: CDR1 SGHAT, CDR2 FQNNGV. All of the isolated RNA was reverse transcribed, so expressed TCRB transcripts were sequenced. Some clones are missing from TCRdb's copy, which holds only in-frame ones; the method was immunoSEQ multiplex PCR. The repertoire holds about 290,000 clones, with approximately 8% as singletons. Once sorted, every population was more than 98% pure. The TCR originated in a woman aged 18-35 years in good health. The specimen was central memory CD4+ T cells from blood. The chain employs TRBV11-2 and TRBJ1-4, with TRBD1 identical over 8 bases. The CDR3 bases are TGTGCCAGCAGCCTATTCAGGGGGCATTTGACGGATGAAAAACTGTTTTTT. This sequence encodes CASSLFRGHLTDEKLFF.